This TCR beta chain was obtained from a study of blood T cell repertoires in COVID-19. As for the study in general: COVID-19 samples from acute and convalescent phases originated in the United States, Italy and Spain. PBMCs, B-cell-depleted T cells, or T cells provided the cDNA or gDNA that made up the material.

Original data processing: Reference gene primers were amplified, and this amplification served to estimate nucleated cell counts. Clones were read by immunoSEQ multiplex PCR, and TCRdb kept only the in-frame ones, dropping some. That table gives V, J and clone size, and the DNA gave D and trimming. The table includes 200,000 to 300,000 clones, about 79% detected once. Trimming removed 2 bases at V and 7 bases at J, with 11 bases between. Germline V CDR1 and CDR2: MNHEY, SVGEGT. The CDR3 covers 13 residues. The sample consisted of peripheral blood. The TCR comes from a woman older than 75 with acute or convalescent COVID-19. The chain joins TRBV6-2 or TRBV6-3 to TRBJ1-2; D gene unclear. CDR3 residues: CASSYEGTSGYTF. CDR3 in DNA: TGTGCCAGCAGTTACGAGGGAACTTCTGGCTACACCTTC.